The next 17 T cell receptor beta chains were all read from a single sample in a study of cytomegalovirus exposure and HLA in healthy donors. With 60 Vbeta and 13 Jbeta primers, the PCR was carried out. Assay used: immunoSEQ multiplex PCR; TCRdb lists only in-frame clones, some missing. The table has about 150,000 clones, 80% to 90% seen once. The sequencing sample was made of PBMCs. The origin of the receptors is a man aged 50-59 years in good health and CMV-seropositive.

The rearrangement joins TRBV6-1 to TRBJ1-1; a weak D match, TRBD1 (6 bases). The CDR3 runs to 14 residues. From germline, CDR1 is MNHNS and CDR2 SASEGT. The ends were cut back, 6 bases at V and 0 bases at J, with 11 bases in the middle. CDR3 nucleotides: TGTGCCAGCAGGATTAGGGGGATGAACACTGAAGCTTTCTTT. The encoded protein is CASRIRGMNTEAFF.

The chain carries TRBV9 and TRBJ2-3, with TRBD1 as a possible D gene (6 bases). V was pared by 3 bases and J by 0 bases, with 8 bases between. Germline V gene lookup returns CDR1 SGDLS and CDR2 YYNGEE. This CDR3 comprises 14 residues. The CDR3 sequence: CASSAGQSTDTQYF. The CDR3 nucleotides read TGTGCCAGCAGCGCCGGACAGAGCACAGATACGCAGTATTTT.

The rearrangement links TRBV5-1 to TRBJ2-3; D is unresolved. Looked up from germline, CDR1 is SGHRS and CDR2 is YFSETQ. There are 14 residues in the CDR3. V was trimmed by 4 bases and J by 1 base, leaving 10 bases between them. CDR3 DNA sequence: TGCGCCAGCAGCCACGGGTCCGGCACAGATACGCAGTATTTT. Encoded protein: CASSHGSGTDTQYF.

The rearrangement uses TRBV19 and TRBJ1-6; D remains unclear. CDR1 LNHDA and CDR2 SQIVND come from the germline V gene (reference sequence). The V and J ends lost 3 bases and 6 bases respectively, with 9 bases between them. The CDR3 loop spans 14 amino acids. CDR3 sequence reads: CASSINSFNSPLHF. The CDR3 region has the DNA TGTGCCAGTAGTATTAACAGCTTTAATTCACCCCTCCACTTT.

The V and J genes are TRBV19 and TRBJ2-7, with a tentative D call TRBD1 (5 bases). There are 13 residues in the CDR3. V was pared by 3 bases and J by 3 bases, with 9 bases between. Per germline, CDR1 LNHDA and CDR2 SQIVND (reference sequence). CDR3 sequence: CASSMITGYEQYF. CDR3 DNA sequence: TGTGCCAGTAGTATGATAACAGGCTACGAGCAGTACTTC.

This chain connects TRBV6-5 to TRBJ1-5, with no clear D. The ends were cut back, 6 bases at V and 6 bases at J, with 15 bases in the middle. Germline V lookup: CDR1 MNHEY, CDR2 SVGAGI. The CDR3 consists of 14 residues. The CDR3: CASSHRNQGQPQHF. As DNA, the CDR3 is TGTGCCAGCAGCCACAGAAACCAAGGTCAGCCCCAGCATTTT.

Turning to this clone: This same CDR3 is encoded by further DNA sequences in the sample. V and J are TRBV7-9 and TRBJ2-1, with TRBD2 identical over 15 bases. The V gene's germline CDR1 is SEHNR and CDR2 FQNEAQ (reference sequence). The CDR3 has 15 residues. V shed 3 bases and J 6 bases; nucleotides not matched to a gene: 0. The CDR3 loop is CASSLGLAGGNEQFF. The CDR3 DNA sequence: TGTGCCAGCAGCTTGGGACTAGCGGGGGGCAATGAGCAGTTCTTC.

This clone was counted once. The rearrangement uses TRBV27 and TRBJ2-1; 7 nucleotides match TRBD2. J was trimmed by 5 bases and V by 2 bases; bases with no gene match: 3. This CDR3 is 14 amino acids long. Germline CDR1 reads MNHEY; CDR2 reads SMNVEV (reference sequence). CDR3: CASSLAGVNNEQFF. CDR3 DNA sequence: TGTGCCAGCAGTTTAGCGGGAGTTAACAATGAGCAGTTCTTC.

This rearrangement joins TRBV2 to TRBJ1-1, with D tentatively TRBD1 (6 bases). Germline values: CDR1 SNHLY, CDR2 FYNNEI. This CDR3 is built from 10 residues. V gave up 10 bases and J gave up 6 bases, with 9 bases separating them. The CDR3 sequence: CATRGAEAFF. The CDR3 nucleotides are TGTGCCACCAGGGGCGCTGAAGCTTTCTTT.

This clone showed up just once. This rearrangement joins TRBV7-8 to TRBJ1-5, with 7 bases fitting TRBD1. The CDR3 loop spans 15 amino acids. V shed 5 bases and J 7 bases; nucleotides not matched to a gene: 11. CDR1 and CDR2 from the germline V gene are SGHVS and FQNEAQ. The CDR3 nucleotides are TGTGCCAGCAGCCCCTACAGGGGATCTGGGCAGCCCCAGCATTTT. Its translation: CASSPYRGSGQPQHF. Full variable domain (outside the CDR3, taken from reference TRBV7-8 and TRBJ1-5): GAGVSQSPRYKVAKRGQDVALRCDPISGHVSLFWYQQALGQGPEFLTYFQNEAQLDKSGLPSDRFFAERPEGSVSTLKIQRTQQEDSAVYLCASSPYRGSGQPQHFGDGTRLSIL.

V usage is TRBV15 and J usage is TRBJ1-2, with D perhaps TRBD1 (5 bases). The V end lost 3 bases, the J end lost 2 bases, and 10 bases lay between the germline ends. Per germline, CDR1 LNHNV and CDR2 YYDKDF (reference sequence). This CDR3 has 14 residues. The CDR3 region has the DNA TGTGCCACCAGCAGGGAGAAGGGGAACTATGGCTACACCTTC. It is translated as CATSREKGNYGYTF.

The genes are TRBV2 and TRBJ2-1, with D unclear. Germline-derived CDR1 and CDR2 are SNHLY and FYNNEI. V shed 4 bases and J shed 12 bases, with 10 bases lying between them. The CDR3 sequence is 11 residues long. The CDR3 spells CASSVKAGQFF. In DNA, the CDR3 is TGTGCCAGCAGTGTAAAAGCTGGGCAGTTCTTC. The complete variable domain, with remaining parts taken from reference TRBV2 and TRBJ2-1, reads EPEVTQTPSHQVTQMGQEVILRCVPISNHLYFYWYRQILGQKVEFLVSFYNNEISEKSEIFDDQFSVERPDGSNFTLKIRSTKLEDSAMYFCASSVKAGQFFGPGTRLTVL.

V gene TRBV5-1 combines with J gene TRBJ1-2; TRBD1 matches 8 bases. V was pared by 5 bases and J by 6 bases, with 12 bases of the junction left unmatched. From germline, CDR1 is SGHRS and CDR2 YFSETQ. There are 15 residues in the CDR3. CDR3 in amino acids: CASRSQGRGQDGYTF. The CDR3 bases are TGCGCCAGCAGAAGTCAGGGCAGGGGGCAAGATGGCTACACCTTC.

The chain recombines TRBV7-3 with TRBJ1-1, with TRBD1 as a possible D gene (5 bases). CDR3 length equals 14 residues. The germline V gene has CDR1 SGHTA and CDR2 FQGTGA. V was clipped by 0 bases and J by 0 bases, with 5 bases between them. CDR3 bases: TGTGCCAGCAGCTTAACAGGGGTGAACACTGAAGCTTTCTTT. Its translation is CASSLTGVNTEAFF.

The chain is built from TRBV6-5 and TRBJ1-3, with D perhaps TRBD1 (6 bases). This CDR3 has 12 amino acids. V shed 4 bases and J shed 9 bases, with 10 bases lying between them. Germline CDR1 is MNHEY and CDR2 is SVGAGI. The CDR3 nucleotides read TGTGCCAGCAGTTCACTAGGGGGCACCATATATTTT. The encoded protein is CASSSLGGTIYF.

This sequence joins TRBV7-8 and TRBJ2-5; 10 positions match TRBD1. The ends lost 6 bases at V and 5 bases at J; junction bases unmatched: 9. Germline V gives CDR1 SGHVS, CDR2 FQNEAQ. The CDR3 runs 15 residues. The CDR3 reads CASSPGTGVRETQYF. The CDR3 nucleotides are TGTGCCAGCAGTCCAGGGACAGGGGTCCGGGAGACCCAGTACTTC. The full variable domain, completed using reference TRBV7-8 and TRBJ2-5, is GAGVSQSPRYKVAKRGQDVALRCDPISGHVSLFWYQQALGQGPEFLTYFQNEAQLDKSGLPSDRFFAERPEGSVSTLKIQRTQQEDSAVYLCASSPGTGVRETQYFGPGTRLLVL.

Only one count was recorded for this clone. This chain joins TRBV6-6 and TRBJ2-2; 11 bases line up with TRBD2. The CDR3 loop spans 14 amino acids. CDR1 is MNHNY and CDR2 is SVGAGI in the germline V gene (reference sequence). J gave up 3 bases and V 6 bases, and 0 bases lay outside the gene matches. CDR3 DNA: TGTGCCAGCAGGGGACTAGCGGACACCGGGGAGCTGTTTTTT. This codes for CASRGLADTGELFF.